The next 29 T cell receptor beta chains were all read from a single sample in a study of T cell responses to AZD1222 COVID-19 vaccine. The data were produced by immunoSEQ multiplex PCR, yet TCRdb's version contains in-frame clones alone and is incomplete. This table has 150,000 or so clones, about 87% appearing once. Sequenced material: peripheral blood, taken 28 days after the second dose of the MenACWY control vaccine. The receptors stem from an adult who received the MenACWY meningococcal vaccine as a control.

This clone occurred once. The chain couples TRBV13 to TRBJ2-7; TRBD1 agrees at 8 bases. With V trimmed by 3 bases and J by 2 bases, 15 bases remained unmatched. The CDR3 consists of 18 residues. The V gene's germline CDR1 is PRHDT and CDR2 FYEKMQ (reference sequence). As DNA, the CDR3 is TGTGCCAGCAGCTTTGGACAGGGAACTCCCCCCTTAACCTACGAGCAGTACTTC. It encodes CASSFGQGTPPLTYEQYF.

The chain employs TRBV27 and TRBJ1-1, with unresolved D. Germline CDR1 reads MNHEY; CDR2 reads SMNVEV (reference sequence). The CDR3 contains 13 residues. V shed 0 bases and J shed 5 bases, with 7 bases lying between them. The CDR3 region is CASSLSRGTEAFF. CDR3 DNA: TGTGCCAGCAGTTTATCCCGAGGAACTGAAGCTTTCTTT.

The rearrangement links TRBV6-2 or TRBV6-3 to TRBJ2-1, with TRBD2 matching 13 bases. From germline, CDR1 is MNHEY and CDR2 SVGEGT. The CDR3 loop spans 15 amino acids. Trimming cost V 8 bases and J 8 bases; bases outside gene matches: 9. The CDR3 loop is CASRPGLAGDYEQFF. The CDR3 nucleotides are TGTGCCAGCCGCCCCGGACTAGCGGGAGACTATGAGCAGTTCTTC.

The chain has TRBV4-1 and TRBJ2-3; 8 bases align to TRBD2. The germline CDR1 and CDR2 sequences are MGHRA and YSYEKL. After removal of 2 bases from V and 5 bases from J, the junction contained 6 bases not matched to a gene. This CDR3 spans 15 amino acids. CDR3: CASSQKGLEIDTQYF. The CDR3 region has the DNA TGCGCCAGCAGCCAAAAGGGACTAGAAATAGATACGCAGTATTTT.

This clone appeared once. The chain recombines TRBV10-1 with TRBJ2-1; 7 bases agree with TRBD2. Germline assignment: CDR1 WNHNN and CDR2 SYGVQD (reference sequence). V trimming: 6 bases; J trimming: 8 bases; junction bases outside the gene matches: 10. The CDR3 contains 14 residues. CDR3 nucleotides: TGCGCCAGCAGCAGTGCGGGAGAGGTACATGAGCAGTTCTTC. The encoded protein is CASSSAGEVHEQFF.

V and J are TRBV12-3 or TRBV12-4 and TRBJ1-1; perhaps TRBD1 as D (5 bases). The ends were cut back, 6 bases at V and 5 bases at J, with 13 bases in the middle. This CDR3 comprises 13 residues. The CDR3 nucleotides are TGTGCCAGCAGCTTGGGGCTGGGGACTGAAGCTTTCTTT. Translated: CASSLGLGTEAFF.

The J gene is TRBJ2-7, the V gene TRBV9, with TRBD1 matching over 9 bases. The V segment lost 3 bases and the J segment 2 bases; nucleotides outside the gene matches: 6. Germline V gene data show CDR1 as SGDLS and CDR2 as YYNGEE. The CDR3 runs 15 residues. The DNA for the CDR3 is TGTGCCAGCAGCGCGGGGGACAGGGTCCCCTACGAGCAGTACTTC. It specifies CASSAGDRVPYEQYF.

The chain couples TRBV18 to TRBJ1-6, with D perhaps matching TRBD1 (6 bases). Germline lookup yields CDR1 KGHSH and CDR2 LQKENI. The CDR3 consists of 16 residues. Trimming stripped 2 bases from V and 6 bases from J, with 14 bases between. The CDR3 sequence is CASSPTVGGPNSPLHF. CDR3 DNA: TGTGCCAGCTCACCAACCGTCGGGGGCCCTAATTCACCCCTCCACTTT.

The chain recombines TRBV7-2 with TRBJ2-3, with TRBD2 matching over 10 bases. Germline-derived CDR1 and CDR2 are SGHTA and FQGNSA. The CDR3 is made up of 17 amino acids. The ends lost 0 bases at V and 0 bases at J; junction bases unmatched: 3. The CDR3, as DNA: TGTGCCAGCAGCTTAGCTGGACTAGCGGCTAGCACAGATACGCAGTATTTT. Translating gives CASSLAGLAASTDTQYF.

This CDR3 is CASSSQGVGNEKLFF. CDR3 coding DNA: TGTGCCAGCAGCTCCCAGGGTGTGGGTAATGAAAAACTGTTTTTT. This rearrangement joins TRBV9 to TRBJ1-4, with D possibly being TRBD1 (5 bases). V shed 4 bases and J shed 4 bases, with 14 bases lying between them. CDR3 size: 15 residues. Germline CDR1 SGDLS, CDR2 YYNGEE. Full variable domain (rest looked up from reference TRBV9 and TRBJ1-4): DSGVTQTPKHLITATGQRVTLRCSPRSGDLSVYWYQQSLDQGLQFLIQYYNGEERAKGNILERFSAQQFPDLHSELNLSSLELGDSALYFCASSSQGVGNEKLFFGSGTQLSVL.

The rearrangement uses TRBV18 and TRBJ1-4; 9 bases align to TRBD1. The ends lost 7 bases at V and 6 bases at J; junction bases unmatched: 9. The germline V gene encodes CDR1 KGHSH and CDR2 LQKENI. CDR3 length: 15 amino acids. The CDR3 sequence is CASFSGQGRDEKLFF. The CDR3 coding sequence is TGTGCCAGCTTCTCGGGACAGGGTCGGGATGAAAAACTGTTTTTT.

The chain couples TRBV5-1 to TRBJ2-2; D is possibly TRBD2 (5 bases). The CDR3 is 15 amino acids. Germline-derived CDR1 and CDR2 are SGHRS and YFSETQ. The V end was cut by 2 bases, the J end by 5 bases, with 13 bases between. CDR3 protein: CASSFGREQTGELFF. The CDR3 nucleotides are TGCGCCAGCAGCTTCGGCCGGGAACAGACCGGGGAGCTGTTTTTT.

The CDR3 DNA is TGTGCCACCGTGGCAGGGAGGGGATACGACGACACTGAAGCTTTCTTT. This sequence encodes CATVAGRGYDDTEAFF. The chain couples TRBV19 to TRBJ1-1; a possible D gene is TRBD1 (5 bases). With 10 bases removed from V and 3 bases from J, the gap between germline ends came to 24 bases. CDR3 length: 16 residues. Germline V gives CDR1 LNHDA, CDR2 SQIVND (reference sequence).

The CDR3 DNA sequence: TGTGCCAGCAGGATTACTAGCGGGTTTAAGTACTCCTACGAGCAGTACTTC. Translated: CASRITSGFKYSYEQYF. The chain joins TRBV28 to TRBJ2-7, with 9 bases lining up with TRBD2. Germline-derived CDR1 and CDR2 are MDHEN and SYDVKM. This CDR3 region has 17 residues. The junction had 12 bases not matched to a gene; V was cut back by 6 bases and J by 0 bases.

This sequence joins TRBV12-3 or TRBV12-4 and TRBJ1-2; D gene unclear. The CDR3 has 13 residues. V was clipped by 6 bases and J by 2 bases, with 10 bases between them. The CDR3 DNA sequence: TGTGCCAGCAGCCTCGAAACAAACTATGGCTACACCTTC. Amino acids: CASSLETNYGYTF.

The V gene is TRBV4-1, the J gene TRBJ2-3; 8 nucleotides line up with TRBD2. Per the germline V gene, CDR1 is MGHRA and CDR2 is YSYEKL. Trimming took 3 bases from V and 6 from J; bases not matched to a gene: 2. The CDR3 spans 13 residues. CDR3 in DNA: TGCGCCAGCAGCCAGGCTAGCGGGGATACGCAGTATTTT. Amino acid sequence: CASSQASGDTQYF.

This sequence joins TRBV3-1 (or the pseudogene TRBV3-2) and TRBJ1-4, with 9 bases aligning to TRBD1. The CDR3 loop spans 15 amino acids. Germline lookup yields CDR1 LGHDT and CDR2 YNNKEL (reference sequence). V shed 3 bases and J 5 bases; nucleotides not matched to a gene: 4. The CDR3 sequence is CASSQGQGENEKLFF. The CDR3 region has the DNA TGTGCCAGCAGCCAGGGACAGGGAGAAAATGAAAAACTGTTTTTT.

The gene calls are TRBV18 and TRBJ2-7; TRBD2 aligns across 9 bases. Per germline, CDR1 KGHSH and CDR2 LQKENI. This CDR3 region has 14 residues. V trimming: 6 bases; J trimming: 2 bases; junction bases outside the gene matches: 5. CDR3 DNA: TGTGCCAGCTCCCGGACTAGCGTTACCTACGAGCAGTACTTC. Translation gives CASSRTSVTYEQYF.

This chain uses TRBV30 with TRBJ1-1; D is possibly TRBD1 (6 bases). Per the germline V gene, CDR1 is GTSNPN and CDR2 is SVGIG (reference sequence). This CDR3 has 11 residues. The germline V and J ends were trimmed by 2 bases and 11 bases, with 12 bases remaining between them. The CDR3 bases are TGTGCCTGGAGTCTGGGGGCATATGCTTTCTTT. This sequence encodes CAWSLGAYAFF.

The J gene is TRBJ2-7, the V gene TRBV28, with D possibly being TRBD1 or TRBD2 (5 bases each). V lost 4 bases and J 3 bases, leaving 10 bases between the germline ends. Germline values: CDR1 MDHEN, CDR2 SYDVKM. The CDR3 length is 13 residues. Here the CDR3 DNA reads TGTGCCAGCAGTTCCGGGACGGACTACGAGCAGTACTTC. This sequence encodes CASSSGTDYEQYF.

The V and J genes are TRBV19 and TRBJ1-1; D may be TRBD1 (5 bases). V was shortened by 7 bases and J by 6 bases, with 18 bases between the two germline ends. There are 14 residues in the CDR3. Germline V gene data show CDR1 as LNHDA and CDR2 as SQIVND (reference sequence). For the CDR3, the DNA is TGTGCCAGTACCACGGGACGCGAAGGACCTGAAGCTTTCTTT. Its protein is CASTTGREGPEAFF.

This chain joins TRBV19 and TRBJ1-2; the D gene is possibly TRBD1 (6 bases). Trimming removed 8 bases at V and 8 bases at J, with 24 bases between. The CDR3 length is 15 residues. CDR1 and CDR2 (germline): LNHDA, SQIVND (reference sequence). The CDR3 nucleotides read TGTGCCAGTCGACCCTTACCAGGGGCCCAAGGGGGCTACACCTTC. Its translation is CASRPLPGAQGGYTF.

The chain carries TRBV19 and TRBJ1-2; TRBD1 matches 7 bases. Unmatched junction bases numbered 3, after V lost 4 bases and J lost 7 bases. The CDR3 is made up of 12 amino acids. In germline, CDR1 is LNHDA, CDR2 SQIVND (reference sequence). The chain's CDR3 is CASSRQGGGYTF. CDR3 coding DNA: TGTGCCAGTAGTAGACAGGGTGGTGGCTACACCTTC.

The chain combines TRBV4-3 with TRBJ1-4; D remains ambiguous. Trimming took 4 bases from V and 0 from J, leaving 9 bases between them. This CDR3 is 15 amino acids long. The germline V gene encodes CDR1 LGHNA and CDR2 YSLEER. The CDR3 coding sequence is TGCGCCAGCAGCCTCGTCGGGGCAACTAATGAAAAACTGTTTTTT. Protein: CASSLVGATNEKLFF.

The V call is TRBV6-4, the J call TRBJ2-3; 9 nucleotides agree with TRBD2. Germline values: CDR1 MRHNA, CDR2 SNTAGT. The CDR3 length is 14 residues. Losses at the gene ends were 5 bases for V and 0 bases for J; bases not matched to a gene: 0. CDR3 sequence reads: CASSTSGSTDTQYF. CDR3 DNA sequence: TGTGCCAGCAGTACTAGCGGGAGCACAGATACGCAGTATTTT.

CDR3 DNA: TGTGCCAGCAGCCCCATCCCAGGAGAGCAGTACTTC. Residues: CASSPIPGEQYF. The chain recombines TRBV11-2 with TRBJ2-7, with unresolved D. Trimming shortened V by 5 bases and J by 7 bases, and 12 bases separated the two germline ends. The germline CDR1 and CDR2 sequences are SGHAT and FQNNGV. The CDR3 covers 12 residues.

V gene TRBV7-2 combines with J gene TRBJ2-1; D not certain. Trimming took off 7 bases at V and 10 bases at J, with 20 bases between the two ends. CDR3 length: 14 residues. Germline CDR1 SGHTA, CDR2 FQGNSA. DNA for the CDR3: TGTGCCAGCACCTTGCCCCCCCACATCAGGGAGCAGTTCTTC. Its translation is CASTLPPHIREQFF.

This clone was seen just once. The chain uses TRBV7-6 and TRBJ2-2, with D perhaps assigned TRBD1 or TRBD2 (5 bases each). Germline assignment: CDR1 SGHVS and CDR2 FNYEAQ. Between the trimmed V and J ends, which lost 0 bases and 4 bases, there was a span of 15 bases. CDR3 length: 17 amino acids. CDR3 sequence reads: CASSLAPPGPSTGELFF. DNA of the CDR3: TGTGCCAGCAGCTTAGCACCCCCGGGGCCGTCCACCGGGGAGCTGTTTTTT.

The chain combines TRBV5-1 with TRBJ1-2, with 7 bases matching TRBD1. V lost 5 bases and J lost 2; bases outside the gene matches: 3. There are 13 residues in the CDR3. Germline CDR1 reads SGHRS; CDR2 reads YFSETQ. DNA of the CDR3: TGCGCCAGCAGGCAGGACAGGAACTATGGCTACACCTTC. Translating it yields CASRQDRNYGYTF.